This is a list of T cell receptor beta chains from one sample in a study of cytomegalovirus exposure and HLA in healthy donors. Generated by immunoSEQ multiplex PCR, the TCRdb table keeps only in-frame clones and is missing some. The data contain 180,000 or so clones, 70% to 85% of them singletons. Sequenced input: PBMCs. Receptors were obtained from a woman aged 55 to 70 in good health and CMV-seropositive. Each CDR3 is given without its conserved first and last residue. Each record gives: V gene, D gene, CDR3 protein. D genes are given only for firm matches.

>TRBV7-3|-
ASSLIPRDGELF
>TRBV9|TRBD2
ASSVVGGGADEQY
>TRBV4-1|-
ASSQGPYTEAF
>TRBV19|-
ASSNRREGANYGYT
>TRBV5-1|-
ASSLGPGNSYEQY
>TRBV27|TRBD2
ASNIAGGNTGELF
>TRBV4-3|-
ASSQDPQGYEQY
>TRBV7-9|-
ASSPWGEEYEQY
>TRBV30|TRBD1
AWNTAGTGLRSEQF
>TRBV5-1|TRBD2
ASSLGLAGGTYEQY
>TRBV5-1|-
ASSLAGRGEKLF
>TRBV10-3|-
AISGSGSGANVLT
>TRBV28|TRBD1
ASTYRTGATYNEQF
>TRBV2|TRBD1
ASSGQGDTIY
>TRBV28|TRBD1
ASSPGQGQPQH
>TRBV7-2|TRBD1
ASSRRPGQGGYGYT
>TRBV28|-
ASSLISGTTF
>TRBV13|TRBD2
ASSLGRLAPTGELF
>TRBV5-4|TRBD2
ASSGGASGGMSSYEQY
>TRBV6-5|-
ASSYPPGDDNQPQH
>TRBV5-6|TRBD2
ASSRTMGAGGQETQY
>TRBV28|-
ASSSRETQETQY
>TRBV5-4|TRBD2
ASSLRRTSQNIQY
>TRBV9|-
ASSVGGPLETQY
>TRBV27|-
ASSLASTSRADTQY
>TRBV29-1|-
SVATAGSGTEAF
>TRBV6-6|TRBD1
ASSTRGLGGYT
>TRBV7-3|TRBD1
ASSLTGTEKVTEAF
>TRBV5-1|-
ASSPGSGEKLF
>TRBV6-6|TRBD1
ASSTQQGATGELF